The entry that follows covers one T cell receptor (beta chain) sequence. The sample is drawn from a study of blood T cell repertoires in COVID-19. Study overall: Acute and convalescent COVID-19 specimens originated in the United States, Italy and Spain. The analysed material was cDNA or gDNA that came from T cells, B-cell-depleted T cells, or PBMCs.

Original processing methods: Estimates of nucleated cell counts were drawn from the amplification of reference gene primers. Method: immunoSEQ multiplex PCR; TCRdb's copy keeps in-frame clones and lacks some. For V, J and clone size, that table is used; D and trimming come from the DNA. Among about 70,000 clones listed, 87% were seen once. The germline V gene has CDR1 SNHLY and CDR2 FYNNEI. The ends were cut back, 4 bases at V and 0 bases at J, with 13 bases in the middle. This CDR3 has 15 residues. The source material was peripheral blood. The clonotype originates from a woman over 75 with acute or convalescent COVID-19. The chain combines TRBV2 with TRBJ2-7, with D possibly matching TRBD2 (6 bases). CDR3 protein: CASSVGRGSSYEQYF. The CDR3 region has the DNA TGTGCCAGCAGTGTTGGGCGGGGAAGCTCCTACGAGCAGTACTTC.